The entry below gives a single TCR beta chain sequence along with its context. What it binds is unknown. The same CDR3 arises from other DNA sequences in this sample as well. This specimen comes from a study of cytomegalovirus exposure and HLA in healthy donors. Broader study findings: As a later analysis showed, a missense DCLRE1C variant was linked to trimming of TCR beta V- and J-genes.

The PCR ran on 60 Vbeta and 13 Jbeta primers. Only in-frame clones appear in the TCRdb table, and some are missing; sequencing was by immunoSEQ multiplex PCR. The data show roughly 160,000 clones, nearly 80% seen once. CDR3 size: 15 residues. Unmatched junction bases numbered 3, after V lost 0 bases and J lost 7 bases. Germline V gene data show CDR1 as MNHEY and CDR2 as SVGAGI. Sequencing was done on a sample of PBMCs. This clonotype was sampled from a man over 45 in good health and CMV-seropositive. This chain connects TRBV6-5 to TRBJ1-6; TRBD1 matches 7 bases. The CDR3 nucleotides are TGTGCCAGCAGTTACTCCGGGACAGTGAATTCACCCCTCCACTTT. Translated, it gives CASSYSGTVNSPLHF.